Listed here is a single TCR beta chain. The germline V gene encodes CDR1 MNHEY and CDR2 SVGEGT. The V gene lost 2 bases and the J gene lost 0 bases, with 9 bases spanning the gap. There are 15 residues in the CDR3. The record originates from a study of blood T cell repertoires in COVID-19. Study overall: Some COVID-19 samples were acute and others convalescent; all came from the United States, Italy and Spain. T cells, B-cell-depleted T cells, or PBMCs supplied cDNA or gDNA.

Study processing details: Amplification with reference gene primers provided the estimates of nucleated cell counts. Some clones are missing from TCRdb's copy, which holds only in-frame ones; the method was immunoSEQ multiplex PCR. V and J calls plus clone size are reproduced from that table; the DNA served to infer D and trimming. Of about 200,000 clones in the sample, approximately 91% were seen once. The sequence came from a woman aged 40 to 50 who had recovered from COVID-19. This sequence joins TRBV6-2 or TRBV6-3 and TRBJ2-3, with D maybe TRBD2 (6 bases). Sequencing input: peripheral blood. CDR3 protein: CASSYLGLSTDTQYF. DNA for the CDR3: TGTGCCAGCAGTTACCTGGGACTCAGCACAGATACGCAGTATTTT.